The 29 T cell receptor beta chains presented below share a single source sample, sequenced in a study of cytomegalovirus exposure and HLA in healthy donors. PCR involved 60 Vbeta and 13 Jbeta primers. The assay was immunoSEQ multiplex PCR, and TCRdb's table has in-frame clones only and misses some. The table lists about 150,000 clones, roughly four fifths of them singletons. The sequenced material came from PBMCs. Receptors were obtained from a male donor in good health and CMV-seronegative.

J is TRBJ1-2 and V is TRBV19, with 7 bases that match TRBD1. V shed 1 base, J shed 6 bases, and the junction held 11 bases outside the gene matches. Germline V gives CDR1 LNHDA, CDR2 SQIVND (reference sequence). The CDR3 spans 16 residues. The CDR3 DNA reads TGTGCCAGTAGTATAGGTCCGACAGGGTCCGTGGATGGCTACACCTTC. It yields the protein CASSIGPTGSVDGYTF.

The chain has TRBV21-1 and TRBJ2-1; the table's D call TRBD2 went unverified against the DNA. TRBV21-1 is annotated as a pseudogene. This CDR3 has 18 residues. In DNA form, the CDR3 reads TGTGCCAGCAGCAAAGATAGCGGAGCCCTGAGCTCCTACAATGAGCAGTTCTTC. Its translation is CASSKDSGALSSYNEQFF.

The CDR3 nucleotides read TGTGCCACCAGCAGAGAGGACAGGGTGGAGACCCAGTACTTC. Protein: CATSREDRVETQYF. The genes are TRBV15 and TRBJ2-5, with 8 positions matching TRBD1. CDR1 is LNHNV and CDR2 is YYDKDF in the germline V gene (reference sequence). The V segment lost 0 bases and the J segment 5 bases; nucleotides outside the gene matches: 2. The CDR3 has 14 amino acids.

This rearrangement joins TRBV13 to TRBJ2-3; weak D call: TRBD2 (6 bases). The V end lost 5 bases, the J end lost 11 bases, and 20 bases lay between the germline ends. Germline lookup yields CDR1 PRHDT and CDR2 FYEKMQ (reference sequence). The CDR3 extends over 14 amino acids. The CDR3 DNA is TGTGCCAGCAGCATCGGGACTTCCCGGGGAGGGCAGTATTTT. Translated: CASSIGTSRGGQYF.

The chain links TRBV6-1 to TRBJ2-5, with D tentatively TRBD2 (7 bases). V was trimmed by 0 bases and J by 4 bases, leaving 12 bases between them. The V gene's germline CDR1 is MNHNS and CDR2 SASEGT. The CDR3 spans 15 residues. In DNA, the CDR3 is TGTGCCAGCAGTGAAGCGGGGGGGCGGGGAGAGACCCAGTACTTC. Amino acid sequence: CASSEAGGRGETQYF.

The genes are TRBV30 and TRBJ2-5; 8 nucleotides match TRBD1. Germline V CDR1 and CDR2: GTSNPN, SVGIG (reference sequence). This CDR3 has 16 residues. With V trimmed by 3 bases and J by 5 bases, 14 bases remained unmatched. Written as DNA, the CDR3 is TGTGCCTGGAGGGGCATTCAGGCAGGGGGCTTGGAGACCCAGTACTTC. Translation: CAWRGIQAGGLETQYF. The variable domain in full, with the rest retrieved from reference TRBV30 and TRBJ2-5, is SQTIHQWPATLVQPVGSPLSLECTVEGTSNPNLYWYRQAAGRGLQLLFYSVGIGQISSEVPQNLSASRPQDRQFILSSKKLLLSDSGFYLCAWRGIQAGGLETQYFGPGTRLLVL.

This chain connects TRBV7-3 to TRBJ2-7; D might be TRBD2 (5 bases). Per germline, CDR1 SGHTA and CDR2 FQGTGA. The CDR3 is made up of 13 amino acids. The V and J ends lost 3 bases and 8 bases respectively, with 14 bases between them. The CDR3 loop is CASSLEAGLQQYF. The DNA of the CDR3 is TGTGCCAGCAGCTTGGAGGCTGGCCTGCAGCAGTACTTC.

V is TRBV7-9 and J is TRBJ1-4; tentative D call: TRBD1 (5 bases). The CDR3 covers 14 residues. From germline, CDR1 is SEHNR and CDR2 FQNEAQ (reference sequence). V shed 8 bases and J shed 6 bases, with 16 bases lying between them. CDR3 loop: CASWDAGGDEKLFF. CDR3 DNA: TGTGCCAGCTGGGACGCAGGAGGGGATGAAAAACTGTTTTTT.

J is TRBJ2-7 and V is TRBV14, with D perhaps matching TRBD1 (6 bases). The CDR3 contains 14 residues. Looked up from germline, CDR1 is SGHDN and CDR2 is FVKESK. The V end lost 6 bases, the J end lost 3 bases, and 15 bases lay between the germline ends. Written as DNA, the CDR3 is TGTGCCAGCAGTCTTTTACAGGGAGACTACGAGCAGTACTTC. The encoded protein is CASSLLQGDYEQYF.

The chain links TRBV29-1 to TRBJ2-5; perhaps TRBD2 as D (6 bases). V lost 8 bases and J lost 10, with 23 bases in between. Germline CDR1 and CDR2: SQVTM and ANQGSEA. The CDR3 consists of 13 residues. CDR3 sequence: CSYTPTRLAIQYF. The CDR3, as DNA: TGCAGCTACACCCCGACTAGGTTAGCGATCCAGTACTTC. The full variable domain, with the rest looked up from reference TRBV29-1 and TRBJ2-5, is SAVISQKPSRDICQRGTSLTIQCQVDSQVTMMFWYRQQPGQSLTLIATANQGSEATYESGFVIDKFPISRPNLTFSTLTVSNMSPEDSSIYLCSYTPTRLAIQYFGPGTRLLVL.

The genes are TRBV30 and TRBJ1-6; TRBD1 agrees at 7 bases. J was trimmed by 7 bases and V by 7 bases; bases with no gene match: 10. Germline V lookup: CDR1 GTSNPN, CDR2 SVGIG (reference sequence). The CDR3 consists of 14 residues. CDR3 in amino acids: CASTGAIWNSPLHF. For the CDR3, the DNA is TGTGCCTCAACAGGGGCGATTTGGAATTCACCCCTCCACTTT.

The chain recombines TRBV7-9 with TRBJ1-2; a possible D gene is TRBD1 (5 bases). V shed 5 bases and J shed 4 bases, with 17 bases lying between them. The germline V gene has CDR1 SEHNR and CDR2 FQNEAQ (reference sequence). The CDR3 has 15 residues. The CDR3: CASSPIGAASYGYTF. For the CDR3, the DNA is TGTGCCAGCAGCCCTATAGGGGCAGCTTCCTATGGCTACACCTTC.

The CDR3 DNA sequence: TGCAGCGTAGACTACAGGGGGTCTGAAGCTTTCTTT. Protein product: CSVDYRGSEAFF. This chain uses TRBV29-1 with TRBJ1-1; 8 positions agree with TRBD1. Trimming removed 6 bases from V and 6 bases from J; junction bases left unmatched: 6. Germline V lookup: CDR1 SQVTM, CDR2 ANQGSEA. The CDR3 covers 12 residues.

The chain links TRBV28 to TRBJ1-2; D call uncertain. The germline V gene has CDR1 MDHEN and CDR2 SYDVKM. The V end was cut by 5 bases, the J end by 0 bases, with 10 bases between. The CDR3 is 14 amino acids. The CDR3 DNA reads TGTGCCAGCAGTACAGCGGAAGCTAACTATGGCTACACCTTC. The encoded protein is CASSTAEANYGYTF.

The chain recombines TRBV5-1 with TRBJ1-5; TRBD1 is a possible D gene (5 bases). Germline values: CDR1 SGHRS, CDR2 YFSETQ. The CDR3 is 18 residues long. V lost 6 bases and J 0 bases, leaving 22 bases between the germline ends. The CDR3 coding sequence is TGCGCCAGCAACTCAAGAAACGACAGTCTCTATAGCAATCAGCCCCAGCATTTT. This sequence encodes CASNSRNDSLYSNQPQHF. Drawing the rest from reference TRBV5-1 and TRBJ1-5, the complete variable domain is KAGVTQTPRYLIKTRGQQVTLSCSPISGHRSVSWYQQTPGQGLQFLFEYFSETQRNKGNFPGRFSGRQFSNSRSEMNVSTLELGDSALYLCASNSRNDSLYSNQPQHFGDGTRLSIL.

This rearrangement joins TRBV5-4 to TRBJ2-1, with 7 bases identical to TRBD2. The CDR3 sequence is 15 residues long. Germline assignment: CDR1 SGHNT and CDR2 YYREEE (reference sequence). V shed 3 bases, J shed 7 bases, and the junction held 10 bases outside the gene matches. The CDR3 nucleotides are TGTGCCAGCAGCTCAGCGCTAGCGGATTTTAATGAGCAGTTCTTC. It specifies CASSSALADFNEQFF.

J is TRBJ1-6 and V is TRBV5-6; maybe TRBD1 (6 bases). The CDR3 totals 15 residues. Germline values: CDR1 SGHDT, CDR2 YYEEEE. Deletions cut 3 bases from V and 7 bases from J, with 14 bases between. The CDR3 region is CASSWVGGHNSPLHF. CDR3 nucleotide sequence: TGTGCCAGCAGCTGGGTCGGGGGGCACAATTCACCCCTCCACTTT.

The J gene is TRBJ1-1, the V gene TRBV10-3, with D hard to call. The CDR3 length is 12 residues. CDR1 and CDR2 (germline): ENHRY, SYGVKD. V lost 0 bases to trimming and J lost 7 bases, with 6 bases between them. The CDR3 here is CAISESRNEAFF. The DNA of the CDR3 is TGTGCCATCAGTGAGTCCAGGAATGAAGCTTTCTTT.

V gene TRBV9 combines with J gene TRBJ2-3; 13 bases match TRBD2. CDR1 and CDR2 from the germline V gene are SGDLS and YYNGEE. V lost 3 bases, J lost 0 bases, and 7 bases stayed unmatched. This CDR3 contains 18 residues. CDR3 nucleotides: TGTGCCAGCAGCGGACTAGCGGGAGGCCTTTACAGCACAGATACGCAGTATTTT. It is translated as CASSGLAGGLYSTDTQYF.

The genes are TRBV13 and TRBJ2-1, with 11 bases that match TRBD2. The CDR3 runs 16 residues. Germline loops: CDR1 PRHDT, CDR2 FYEKMQ (reference sequence). V lost 5 bases, J lost 4 bases, and 7 bases stayed unmatched. The CDR3 DNA sequence: TGTGCCAGCAGCCGAAGCGGGACTAGCGGATACAATGAGCAGTTCTTC. Translating it yields CASSRSGTSGYNEQFF.

The chain joins TRBV6-1 to TRBJ2-2; D is undetermined. From germline, CDR1 is MNHNS and CDR2 SASEGT. V was trimmed by 5 bases and J by 2 bases, leaving 9 bases between them. CDR3 length: 14 residues. CDR3 DNA: TGTGCCAGCAGTAGTACTACCAACACCGGGGAGCTGTTTTTT. It specifies CASSSTTNTGELFF.

This sequence joins TRBV4-2 and TRBJ2-3, with 8 bases matching TRBD2. Germline assignment: CDR1 LGHNA and CDR2 YNFKEQ. With 4 bases clipped from V and 0 bases from J, the junction kept 9 bases outside the gene matches. The CDR3 is 17 residues long. CDR3 sequence (DNA): TGTGCCAGCAGCCGGAAGCGGGGGAGTGCTAGCACAGATACGCAGTATTTT. Amino acids: CASSRKRGSASTDTQYF.

This chain uses TRBV5-1 with TRBJ1-1; perhaps TRBD1 as D (5 bases). V was trimmed by 0 bases and J by 3 bases, leaving 9 bases between them. The CDR3 is 14 residues long. Germline values: CDR1 SGHRS, CDR2 YFSETQ. The CDR3 loop is CASSLGGVDTEAFF. DNA for the CDR3: TGCGCCAGCAGCTTGGGGGGGGTCGACACTGAAGCTTTCTTT.

This rearrangement joins TRBV5-1 to TRBJ1-2, with 7 bases identical to TRBD1. Trimming at V came to 4 bases and at J to 6 bases, leaving 9 bases not matched to a gene. The germline V gene encodes CDR1 SGHRS and CDR2 YFSETQ. CDR3 length: 14 amino acids. CDR3 amino acids: CASSPGKGADGYTF. The CDR3 DNA follows: TGCGCCAGCAGCCCCGGGAAGGGGGCAGATGGCTACACCTTC.

This chain links TRBV5-8 with TRBJ1-3, with D unresolved. Looked up from germline, CDR1 is SGHTS and CDR2 is YDEGEE. With 4 bases removed from V and 1 base from J, the gap between germline ends came to 6 bases. The CDR3 loop spans 13 amino acids. CDR3 loop: CASSTVSGNTIYF. CDR3 DNA sequence: TGTGCCAGCAGCACTGTATCTGGAAACACCATATATTTT.

The chain employs TRBV7-8 and TRBJ2-5; 8 bases fit TRBD2. The better agreement between TRBJ2-7 and the DNA end casts doubt on the J call. This CDR3 comprises 16 residues. The germline gives CDR1 SGHVS, CDR2 FQNEAQ. In nucleotides, the CDR3 is TGTGCCAGCAGCTTAACCCCCTTAGCGGGACTCAACGAGCAGTACTTC. Translation gives CASSLTPLAGLNEQYF.

The chain combines TRBV4-2 with TRBJ2-7; a weak D match, TRBD1 (6 bases). The CDR3 is made up of 17 amino acids. Germline assignment: CDR1 LGHNA and CDR2 YNFKEQ. The V end lost 1 base, the J end lost 0 bases, and 16 bases lay between the germline ends. CDR3 sequence reads: CASSQGTGTLSSYEQYF. CDR3 in DNA: TGTGCCAGCAGCCAAGGAACCGGGACACTTAGCTCCTACGAGCAGTACTTC.

This chain links TRBV7-3 with TRBJ2-3, with 7 positions matching TRBD1. The CDR3 contains 16 residues. V was pared by 3 bases and J by 2 bases, with 8 bases of the junction left unmatched. The germline CDR1 and CDR2 sequences are SGHTA and FQGTGA. The CDR3 reads CASSLGDSFVTDTQYF. For the CDR3, the DNA is TGTGCCAGCAGCTTGGGGGACAGCTTTGTCACAGATACGCAGTATTTT.

The chain employs TRBV11-2 and TRBJ2-7; D is possibly TRBD1 (6 bases). The CDR3 is made up of 18 amino acids. CDR1 SGHAT and CDR2 FQNNGV come from the germline V gene. V was clipped by 1 base and J by 2 bases, with 21 bases between them. The CDR3 coding sequence is TGTGCCAGCAGCTTAGGCCCCCACCCGGGACACCAAACCTACGAGCAGTACTTC. As protein: CASSLGPHPGHQTYEQYF.